This T cell receptor beta chain was profiled in a study of blood T cells in healthy people across ages. This clonotype turned up a few times. The use of a sample-barcoded 5' primer and a J-beta primer mix characterized a second PCR of roughly 7 to 11 cycles. TCRdb re-called the 5' RACE reads with MiXCR, one entry per CDR3 protein. The table shows some 1.5 million distinct CDR3 sequences, with about 42% occurring only once. Germline V gives CDR1 DFQATT, CDR2 SNEGSKA (reference sequence). There are 11 residues in the CDR3. V gave up 6 bases and J gave up 9 bases, with 12 bases separating them. Material for sequencing was blood. This chain connects TRBV20-1 to TRBJ2-1; D remains unclear. The receptor comes from a woman in her late teens or twenties in good health. As DNA, the CDR3 is TGCAGTGCAACAAATCGCGGTGAGCAGTTCTTC. Its translation: CSATNRGEQFF.